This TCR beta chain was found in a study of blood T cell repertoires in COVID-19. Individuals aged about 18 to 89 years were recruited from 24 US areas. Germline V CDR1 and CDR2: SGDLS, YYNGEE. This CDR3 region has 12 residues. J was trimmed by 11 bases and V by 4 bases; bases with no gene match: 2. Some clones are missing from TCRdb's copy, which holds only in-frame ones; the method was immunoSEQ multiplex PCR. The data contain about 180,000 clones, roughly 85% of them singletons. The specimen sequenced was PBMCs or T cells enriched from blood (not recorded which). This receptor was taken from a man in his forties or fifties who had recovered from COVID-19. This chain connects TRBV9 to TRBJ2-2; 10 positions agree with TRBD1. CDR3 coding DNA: TGTGCCAGCAGCCCGACAGGGGGCGAGCTGTTTTTT. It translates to CASSPTGGELFF. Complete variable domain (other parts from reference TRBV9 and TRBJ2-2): DSGVTQTPKHLITATGQRVTLRCSPRSGDLSVYWYQQSLDQGLQFLIQYYNGEERAKGNILERFSAQQFPDLHSELNLSSLELGDSALYFCASSPTGGELFFGEGSRLTVL.